This TCR beta chain derives from a study of identical twins. General study results and limits: Out-of-frame sharing of TCR alpha in monozygotic twins was underestimated by models. The study found weaker excess twin sharing in beta out-of-frame sequences.

TCRdb redid the calling of the 5' RACE reads with MiXCR, one entry per CDR3 protein. Counted here are 1.5 million to 2 million distinct CDR3 sequences, less than 35% occurring once; the ten biggest clones make up under 0.35%. The CDR3 loop spans 18 amino acids. The V gene end was trimmed by 3 bases and the J gene end by 2 bases; junction bases not matched to a gene: 15. The germline gives CDR1 SGDLS, CDR2 YYNGEE. Comment on this clonotype: Its specificity is unknown.

This TCR was recovered from a newborn girl in good health. The chain carries TRBV9 and TRBJ1-2; TRBD1 matches 8 bases. Material: cord blood. The CDR3, as DNA: TGTGCCAGCAGCGCGGGGACAGGAGGCTTTCGGGTAAACTATGGCTACACCTTC. Translating it yields CASSAGTGGFRVNYGYTF.